A selection of T cell receptor beta chains follows, all from one sample in a study of blood T cell repertoires in COVID-19. Assay used: immunoSEQ multiplex PCR; TCRdb lists only in-frame clones, some missing. The top ten clones hold about 6.3% of a sample with under 200,000 clones, 75% to 85% of them seen once. Sequencing was done on a sample of peripheral blood. The source is a man aged 55 to 69 with acute or convalescent COVID-19. Each CDR3 is given with its conserved first and last residue. A D gene is named only where the DNA matches it firmly. For some rows the clone size is stated as once, few or many, or as a class when expanded; others skip it.

d_call | j_call | clone_size | v_call | cdr3_nt | cdr3_aa
TRBD2 | TRBJ2-1 | NA | TRBV7-9 | TGTGCCAGCAGCTTAGCCGGGACTAGCGGGACCTTAAATGAGCAGTTCTTC | CASSLAGTSGTLNEQFF
NA | TRBJ1-5 | NA | TRBV24-1 | TGTGCCACCAGTGAAAACAGGGATGGTCAGCCCCAGCATTTT | CATSENRDGQPQHF
TRBD1 | TRBJ2-5 | NA | TRBV15 | TGTGCCACCAGCAGTACAGGGGGTTGGGAGACCCAGTACTTC | CATSSTGGWETQYF
NA | TRBJ1-2 | NA | TRBV6-5 | TGTGCCAGCAGTCAGACCTCGGGTGGCTACACCTTC | CASSQTSGGYTF
TRBD2 | TRBJ2-1 | NA | TRBV5-4 | TGTGCCAGCAGCGTACCGGGACTAGAGCAGTTCTTC | CASSVPGLEQFF
NA | TRBJ2-5 | NA | TRBV7-2 | TGTGCCAGCAGCGCATACTACCAAGAGACCCAGTACTTC | CASSAYYQETQYF
NA | TRBJ1-5 | NA | TRBV9 | TGTGCCAGCAGCCTGGAGGGGAACGGCAATCAGCCCCAGCATTTT | CASSLEGNGNQPQHF
NA | TRBJ2-2 | NA | TRBV4-1 | TGCGCCAGCAGCCAAGCCACACAACCGACCGGGGAGCTGTTTTTT | CASSQATQPTGELFF
NA | TRBJ1-2 | few | TRBV3-1/TRBV3-2 | TGTGCCAGCAGCCGTGGAGACAGAACTAACTATGGCTACACCTTC | CASSRGDRTNYGYTF
TRBD1 | TRBJ1-2 | NA | TRBV7-9 | TGTGCCAGCAGCAGTTGGGACAGGGTGACGGACGGCTACACCTTC | CASSSWDRVTDGYTF
NA | TRBJ1-5 | few | TRBV7-3 | TGTGCCAGCAGCGTGGCAGTTAATCAGCCCCAGCATTTT | CASSVAVNQPQHF
NA | TRBJ2-7 | NA | TRBV12-5 | TGTGCTAGTGGTTTGGTAGTCGGGTACTCCTACGAGCAGTACTTC | CASGLVVGYSYEQYF
TRBD2 | TRBJ2-2 | few | TRBV9 | TGTGCCAGCAGCCTTCGACTAGCGGGAGCCGGGGAGCTGTTTTTT | CASSLRLAGAGELFF
TRBD2 | TRBJ2-1 | NA | TRBV7-9 | TGTGCCAGCAGCTCGGGACTAGCTTACAATGAGCAGTTCTTC | CASSSGLAYNEQFF
NA | TRBJ2-1 | NA | TRBV5-1 | TGCGCCAGCAGCGGCGCTAGGGGGTCGGATGAGCAGTTCTTC | CASSGARGSDEQFF
NA | TRBJ1-6 | NA | TRBV12-3/TRBV12-4 | TGTGCCAGCAGTTCAGGGGATAATTCACCCCTCCACTTT | CASSSGDNSPLHF
TRBD1 | TRBJ1-5 | NA | TRBV27 | TGTGCCAGCAGACCTTTAACCTATGACCGACAGGGTAGTGGCAATCAGCCCCAGCATTTT | CASRPLTYDRQGSGNQPQHF
NA | TRBJ1-2 | NA | TRBV3-1/TRBV3-2 | TGTGCCAGCAGCCAAGTTACCTCCGGGGGCTACACCTTC | CASSQVTSGGYTF
NA | TRBJ2-1 | NA | TRBV5-1 | TGCGCCAGCAGCTTGCAAGGACAGAGCAACAATGAGCAGTTCTTC | CASSLQGQSNNEQFF
NA | TRBJ1-2 | NA | TRBV28 | TGTGCCAGCAGTTTACAAGGGGCTAACTATGGCTACACCTTC | CASSLQGANYGYTF
TRBD1 | TRBJ2-1 | NA | TRBV27 | TGTGTTACGTCCCCCCAGGGGGCTATCTCCTACAATGAGCAGTTCTTC | CVTSPQGAISYNEQFF
NA | TRBJ1-5 | NA | TRBV7-2 | TGTGCCAGCAGCCACGACAGTTATCAGCCCCAGCATTTT | CASSHDSYQPQHF